This passage covers 4 T cell receptor beta chains from one sample sequenced in a study of blood T cell repertoires in COVID-19 (dated by TCRdb to 2019 to 2021). The library was produced with the immunoSEQ multiplex PCR assay. This is the immuneACCESS table as TCRdb keeps it, with only in-frame sequences that have V and J called. A part of the clones is gone; compared with another copy, unresolved V genes explain less than half, and the rest is unexplained. This sample has some 370,000 clones in its table, and nearly 90% of those were observed once. The biggest ten clones account for 6.5% to 7% of the sample. The sequencing sample was made of peripheral blood. These receptors were taken from a man younger than 30 with active or convalescent COVID-19.

V and J are TRBV19 and TRBJ2-7, with D possibly TRBD1 on 5 matching bases. CDR1 LNHDA and CDR2 SQIVND come from the germline V gene (reference sequence). The CDR3 contains 12 residues. The V end lost 5 bases, the J end lost 3 bases, and 8 bases lay between the germline ends. The CDR3 sequence is CASSATGYEQYF. As DNA, the CDR3 is TGTGCCAGTAGTGCCACAGGCTACGAGCAGTACTTC.

The chain is built from TRBV9 and TRBJ2-3, with D hard to call. The CDR3 spans 15 residues. V was pared by 0 bases and J by 1 base, with 9 bases between. Germline V gene sequence: CDR1 SGDLS, CDR2 YYNGEE. In nucleotides, the CDR3 is TGTGCCAGCAGCGTAGGGGCAAAGCGCACAGATACGCAGTATTTT. Amino acids: CASSVGAKRTDTQYF.

This chain links TRBV6-5 with TRBJ2-5; no clear D. Germline CDR1 is MNHEY and CDR2 is SVGAGI. Trimming took off 4 bases at V and 1 base at J, with 13 bases between the two ends. The length of the CDR3 is 15 residues. CDR3 nucleotide sequence: TGTGCCAGCAGTTCCCGACAAGCCTCCCAAGAGACCCAGTACTTC. This translates into CASSSRQASQETQYF.

The chain is built from TRBV6-5 and TRBJ1-5, with a weak D call TRBD1 (6 bases). Germline CDR1 and CDR2: MNHEY and SVGAGI. The CDR3 has 15 residues. Trimming took off 6 bases at V and 4 bases at J, with 16 bases between the two ends. The CDR3 reads CASSRGGAKNQPQHF. DNA of the CDR3: TGTGCCAGCAGCCGAGGGGGGGCGAAAAATCAGCCCCAGCATTTT.